This note documents a single T cell receptor beta chain sequence. The antigen remains undetermined. The CDR3 totals 16 residues. Germline loops: CDR1 SGHAT, CDR2 FQNNGV. With 2 bases removed from V and 5 bases from J, the gap between germline ends came to 17 bases. Generated by immunoSEQ multiplex PCR, the TCRdb table keeps only in-frame clones and is missing some. The sample holds approximately 97,000 clones; approximately 84% are singletons and the top ten take about a sixth. This entry comes from a study of T cell responses to AZD1222 COVID-19 vaccine. As for the study in general: Samples with a second dose at about 4 or about 12 weeks were pooled together.

Points from the study as a whole: Within unmutated variant regions lay the reported targets of nearly half of spike-specific TCRs. White British people made up most donors, females outnumbered males, and clonal diversity was possibly underestimated.

The source of this sequence is an adult in good health. The specimen comprised peripheral blood, sampled on day 0 of AZD1222 vaccination. The chain combines TRBV11-2 with TRBJ2-3, with D possibly TRBD1 on 5 matching bases. CDR3 sequence: CASSLRHRPSQDTQYF. The CDR3 DNA follows: TGTGCCAGCAGCTTACGTCACAGGCCTTCACAAGATACGCAGTATTTT.